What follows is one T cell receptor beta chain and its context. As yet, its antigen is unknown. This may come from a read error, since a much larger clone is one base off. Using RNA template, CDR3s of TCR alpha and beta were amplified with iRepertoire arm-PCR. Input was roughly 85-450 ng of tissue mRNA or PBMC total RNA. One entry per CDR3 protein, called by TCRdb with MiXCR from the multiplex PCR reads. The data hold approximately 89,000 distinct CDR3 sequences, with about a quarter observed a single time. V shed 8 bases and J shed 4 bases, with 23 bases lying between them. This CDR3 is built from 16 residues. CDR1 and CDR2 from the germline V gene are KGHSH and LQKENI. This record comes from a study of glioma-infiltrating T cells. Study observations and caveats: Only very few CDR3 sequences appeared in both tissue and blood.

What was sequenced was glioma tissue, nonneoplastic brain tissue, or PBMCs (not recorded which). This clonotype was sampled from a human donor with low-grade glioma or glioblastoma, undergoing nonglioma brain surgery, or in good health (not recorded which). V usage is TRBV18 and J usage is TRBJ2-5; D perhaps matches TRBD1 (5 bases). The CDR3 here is CASLTISSGLGETQYF. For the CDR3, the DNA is TGTGCCAGCCTCACCATCTCATCAGGGCTGGGAGAGACCCAGTACTTC.